This entry lists 8 T cell receptor beta chains sequenced from one sample in a study of cytomegalovirus exposure and HLA in healthy donors. The primer mix had 60 Vbeta and 13 Jbeta primers. The protocol was immunoSEQ multiplex PCR, while the TCRdb copy is restricted to in-frame clones and leaves out a portion. Here the sample spans nearly 100,000 clones, approximately 79% being singletons. Sequenced: PBMCs. The receptors shown here come from a woman aged 55-75 years in good health and CMV-seropositive.

In its sample, this clone was seen once. This chain links TRBV10-3 with TRBJ2-3; TRBD2 matches 7 bases. Per germline, CDR1 ENHRY and CDR2 SYGVKD. The CDR3 contains 17 residues. The junction had 10 bases not matched to a gene; V was cut back by 4 bases and J by 0 bases. CDR3 region: CAISGPTSSSSTDTQYF. CDR3 nucleotides: TGTGCCATCAGTGGTCCGACTAGCAGTTCTAGCACAGATACGCAGTATTTT.

The V and J genes are TRBV7-6 and TRBJ1-1, with D uncertain. This CDR3 is built from 16 residues. Germline V gives CDR1 SGHVS, CDR2 FNYEAQ. Trimming shortened V by 1 base and J by 0 bases, and 12 bases separated the two germline ends. CDR3 loop: CASSLGPQQLNTEAFF. As DNA, the CDR3 is TGTGCCAGCAGCTTAGGGCCCCAACAGTTGAACACTGAAGCTTTCTTT.

The chain uses TRBV14 and TRBJ1-2; D remains unclear. V gave up 3 bases and J gave up 3 bases, with 11 bases separating them. This CDR3 comprises 14 residues. The germline CDR1 and CDR2 sequences are SGHDN and FVKESK. The CDR3 loop is CASSQAGVYYGYTF. In DNA, the CDR3 is TGTGCCAGCAGCCAGGCCGGGGTTTACTATGGCTACACCTTC.

The rearrangement links TRBV11-2 to TRBJ2-7; TRBD1 matches 10 bases. Germline-derived CDR1 and CDR2 are SGHAT and FQNNGV. With 4 bases clipped from V and 3 bases from J, the junction kept 0 bases outside the gene matches. There are 13 residues in the CDR3. The CDR3 spells CASSWDRGYEQYF. Here the CDR3 DNA reads TGTGCCAGCAGCTGGGACAGGGGCTACGAGCAGTACTTC.

This sequence joins TRBV7-9 and TRBJ2-7; 9 positions match TRBD2. Trimming removed 4 bases from V and 7 bases from J; junction bases left unmatched: 5. The CDR3 extends over 13 amino acids. Per the germline V gene, CDR1 is SEHNR and CDR2 is FQNEAQ (reference sequence). The CDR3 sequence is CASSSLAGEEQYF. In DNA, the CDR3 is TGTGCCAGCAGCTCTTTAGCGGGAGAGGAGCAGTACTTC.

V gene TRBV27 combines with J gene TRBJ2-7; 7 bases map to TRBD2. V trimming: 4 bases; J trimming: 5 bases; junction bases outside the gene matches: 8. This CDR3 is 14 amino acids long. Germline V gene data show CDR1 as MNHEY and CDR2 as SMNVEV (reference sequence). The CDR3 nucleotides are TGTGCCAGCAGTTCGGCGGGAGAGCAGAACGAGCAGTACTTC. Its translation is CASSSAGEQNEQYF.

Of note for this clone: An end of the junction does not agree with germline; a read error may underlie this. The V call is TRBV7-9, the J call TRBJ1-1; D gene unclear. CDR3 length: 12 amino acids. CDR1 and CDR2 from the germline V gene are SEHNR and FQNEAQ (reference sequence). CDR3 loop: CSSSLMALEAFF. The CDR3 nucleotides are TGTTCCAGCAGCCTGATGGCCCTTGAAGCTTTCTTT.

This chain links TRBV5-5 with TRBJ2-6; D gene ambiguous. Trimming took 3 bases from V and 0 from J, leaving 4 bases between them. CDR1 is SGHKS, CDR2 YYEKEE, per germline (reference sequence). CDR3 length: 14 residues. CDR3 residues: CASSSDSGANVLTF. CDR3 nucleotide sequence: TGTGCCAGCAGCTCAGACTCTGGGGCCAACGTCCTGACTTTC.